Listed below are T cell receptor beta chains from one sample, sequenced in a study of blood T cell repertoires in COVID-19. Sequencing used immunoSEQ multiplex PCR; TCRdb keeps in-frame clones, though not all of them. The top ten hold 28% of the sample, which has about 42,000 clones, about 77% seen once. The specimen was peripheral blood. These receptors came from a woman aged 70-85 years with acute or convalescent COVID-19. Both conserved end residues are part of each CDR3. Fields, in order: D gene, V gene, clone size, J gene, CDR3 DNA, CDR3 protein. A D gene is named only where the DNA matches it firmly. Clone size is stated in some rows and not others, as once, few, many or a class when expanded.

>NA|TRBV19|NA|TRBJ2-7
TGTGCCAGTAGTATAGATCAACGGTTCTACGAGCAGTACTTC
CASSIDQRFYEQYF
>NA|TRBV4-2|NA|TRBJ1-2
TGTGCCAGCAGCCAAGCTAGGGGGGGCAGTCCCTATGGCTACACCTTC
CASSQARGGSPYGYTF
>NA|TRBV7-9|NA|TRBJ2-6
TGTGCCAGCAGCGGTACGGGGGGCGCGGTCCTGACTTTC
CASSGTGGAVLTF
>NA|TRBV4-3|NA|TRBJ1-2
TGCGCCAGCAGCTTTACGGCTAACTATGGCTACACCTTC
CASSFTANYGYTF
>NA|TRBV2|NA|TRBJ1-2
TGTGCCAGCAGTTTAACCCGGGATAGCTATGGCTACACCTTC
CASSLTRDSYGYTF
>NA|TRBV6-5|NA|TRBJ1-2
TGTGCCAGCAGTTACTCGATGGCAGGGGACGGCTACACCTTC
CASSYSMAGDGYTF
>TRBD1|TRBV6-5|NA|TRBJ2-7
TGTGCCAGCAGTAAATCATGGACAGGGGGCTACGAGCAGTACTTC
CASSKSWTGGYEQYF
>NA|TRBV6-1|few|TRBJ2-7
TGTGCCAGCAGTGAAGACGTCAGATCCTACGAGCAGTACTTC
CASSEDVRSYEQYF
>NA|TRBV24-1|once|TRBJ2-7
TGTGCCACCAGTGATTGGGACTCTCCTCCTTACGAGCAGTACTTC
CATSDWDSPPYEQYF
>NA|TRBV10-3|NA|TRBJ1-5
TGTGCCACCCGGGATTACAATCAGCCCCAGCATTTT
CATRDYNQPQHF
>NA|TRBV30|NA|TRBJ2-1
TGTGCCTGGAGTGTTTCCCTTATTGAGCAGTTCTTC
CAWSVSLIEQFF
>NA|TRBV6-1|NA|TRBJ1-1
TGTGCCAGCAGTGAAAGGGGGAACACTGAAGCTTTCTTT
CASSERGNTEAFF
>TRBD1|TRBV6-6|NA|TRBJ2-1
TGTGCCAGCAGTTTGCAGGGACAGGGGGGGTTAGATGAGCAGTTCTTC
CASSLQGQGGLDEQFF
>TRBD2|TRBV3-1/TRBV3-2|NA|TRBJ2-2
TGTGCCAGCAGCTTTAGCGGGAGAGGGGACACCGGGGAGCTGTTTTTT
CASSFSGRGDTGELFF
>TRBD2|TRBV10-3|NA|TRBJ2-2
TGTGCCATCAGCCCCACTAGCGATTACACCGGGGAGCTGTTTTTT
CAISPTSDYTGELFF
>TRBD1|TRBV13|once|TRBJ1-6
TGTGCCAGCAGCCTACAGGGGAGTATTGGGAATTCACCCCTCCACTTT
CASSLQGSIGNSPLHF
>TRBD1|TRBV11-2|NA|TRBJ1-4
TGTGCCAGCAGCTCGTTTCAGGGGGGCGGTGAAAAACTGTTTTTT
CASSSFQGGGEKLFF
>TRBD1|TRBV24-1|NA|TRBJ2-1
TGTGCCACCAGCACCGGGACAGGGGCGGTGGAGCAGTTCTTC
CATSTGTGAVEQFF
>NA|TRBV19|NA|TRBJ2-5
TGTGCCAGTAGTATACTCACACAAGAGACCCAGTACTTC
CASSILTQETQYF
>TRBD2|TRBV25-1|NA|TRBJ2-1
TGTGCCAGCAGTGAATATGGGGGGGGGAATGAGCAGTTCTTC
CASSEYGGGNEQFF
>NA|TRBV6-2/TRBV6-3|NA|TRBJ1-1
TGTGCCAGCAGCCGAGTCGGGAGGGGTGAAGCTTTCTTT
CASSRVGRGEAFF
>NA|TRBV7-8|NA|TRBJ2-1
TGTGCCAGCAGCCCAAGCGTGAGTAGCAGGGTCTACAATGAGCAGTTCTTC
CASSPSVSSRVYNEQFF
>TRBD2|TRBV7-3|NA|TRBJ2-3
TGTGCCAGCAGCCTGGGACTAGCCCCAAATACGCAGTATTTT
CASSLGLAPNTQYF
>NA|TRBV6-1|NA|TRBJ1-1
TGTGCCAGCAGTGAACCAGGATCCAACACTGAAGCTTTCTTT
CASSEPGSNTEAFF
>TRBD1|TRBV19|NA|TRBJ1-5
TGTGCCAGTAGTACCAGGACAGGGTCCTTCTATCAGCCCCAGCATTTT
CASSTRTGSFYQPQHF
>NA|TRBV28|few|TRBJ1-4
TGTGCCAGCAGTCGGACAGTGGGCTTTGAAAAACTGTTTTTT
CASSRTVGFEKLFF
>NA|TRBV6-1|NA|TRBJ1-5
TGTGCCAGCAGTGAAGACCCAGGGAGGGTGCCCCAGCATTTT
CASSEDPGRVPQHF
>NA|TRBV3-1/TRBV3-2|NA|TRBJ1-2
TGTGCCAGCAGCCAAGCTCTGGAGGTTGGCTACACCTTC
CASSQALEVGYTF
>NA|TRBV6-5|NA|TRBJ2-7
TGTGCCAGCGGGGGGGGCTTAGGCACCTACGAGCAGTACTTC
CASGGGLGTYEQYF
>TRBD2|TRBV29-1|few|TRBJ2-1
TGCAGCGTTGTTCTCAGCGGGAAAGAGCAGTTCTTC
CSVVLSGKEQFF
>TRBD2|TRBV7-9|NA|TRBJ2-3
TGTGCCAGCAGCTCCCCAATTCGACTAGCGGGAGTAAAGGCCACGCAGTATTTT
CASSSPIRLAGVKATQYF
>TRBD2|TRBV7-2|NA|TRBJ2-3
TGTGCCAGCAGCTCCAGACTAGCGGGGGTCAACACAGATACGCAGTATTTT
CASSSRLAGVNTDTQYF